Listed below are T cell receptor beta chains from one sample, sequenced in a study of cytomegalovirus exposure and HLA in healthy donors. Sequenced by immunoSEQ multiplex PCR; TCRdb stores in-frame clones only, minus some. The sample lists 170,000 or so clones; roughly 80% were seen once. The sample taken for sequencing was PBMCs. Receptors were obtained from a man under 40 in good health and CMV-seropositive. The CDR3 runs from the conserved cysteine through the conserved F or W. Fields, in order: J gene, V gene, CDR3 protein.

j_gene: TRBJ2-3; v_gene: TRBV27; CDR3aa: CASSFGLRGATDTQYF
j_gene: TRBJ2-1; v_gene: TRBV11-2; CDR3aa: CASSLTSGSLLLNEQFF
j_gene: TRBJ2-5; v_gene: TRBV28; CDR3aa: CASSLRAGTETQYF
j_gene: TRBJ2-2; v_gene: TRBV7-9; CDR3aa: CASNERSIFVAGELFF
j_gene: TRBJ1-2; v_gene: TRBV5-6; CDR3aa: CASSLVFGVGGYTF
j_gene: TRBJ2-7; v_gene: TRBV7-2; CDR3aa: CASSLVNSYEQYF
j_gene: TRBJ1-1; v_gene: TRBV19; CDR3aa: CASSTQGVSTEAFF
j_gene: TRBJ2-7; v_gene: TRBV27; CDR3aa: CASSLSRGTMTYEQYF
j_gene: TRBJ2-7; v_gene: TRBV4-3; CDR3aa: CASSQGTAEQYF
j_gene: TRBJ1-1; v_gene: TRBV15; CDR3aa: CATSRDGSDTEAFF
j_gene: TRBJ2-1; v_gene: TRBV6-1; CDR3aa: CASSEARLAGGTYNEQFF
j_gene: TRBJ2-6; v_gene: TRBV9; CDR3aa: CASSIRGGSRDGANVLTF
j_gene: TRBJ2-1; v_gene: TRBV6-4; CDR3aa: CASSDPLAGGLNNEQFF
j_gene: TRBJ2-3; v_gene: TRBV4-3; CDR3aa: CASSQLGTDTDTQYF
j_gene: TRBJ1-2; v_gene: TRBV2; CDR3aa: CASSPGTGGYGYTF
j_gene: TRBJ1-2; v_gene: TRBV29-1; CDR3aa: CSVEDREDGYTF
j_gene: TRBJ2-6; v_gene: TRBV28; CDR3aa: CASSDALGQLLAGANVLTF
j_gene: TRBJ1-5; v_gene: TRBV5-5; CDR3aa: CASSLTGQVGDQPQHF
j_gene: TRBJ2-1; v_gene: TRBV1; CDR3aa: CTSSQGASHSYNEQFF
j_gene: TRBJ2-7; v_gene: TRBV4-3; CDR3aa: CASSQDRQASSYEQYF
j_gene: TRBJ1-5; v_gene: TRBV6-1; CDR3aa: CASAGGSGQPQHF
j_gene: TRBJ1-3; v_gene: TRBV5-1; CDR3aa: CANSLAGDNAGNTIYF
j_gene: TRBJ2-4; v_gene: TRBV5-6; CDR3aa: CASSLGGDRNIQYF
j_gene: TRBJ1-6; v_gene: TRBV5-6; CDR3aa: CASSFLGRENSPLHF
j_gene: TRBJ2-5; v_gene: TRBV27; CDR3aa: CASSLDRGRTETQYF
j_gene: TRBJ2-7; v_gene: TRBV28; CDR3aa: CASSFVIGTPGSGLAGFYEQYF
j_gene: TRBJ2-7; v_gene: TRBV30; CDR3aa: CAWSVQRESEQYF
j_gene: TRBJ2-7; v_gene: TRBV14; CDR3aa: CASSVQGASEQYF
j_gene: TRBJ2-1; v_gene: TRBV29-1; CDR3aa: CSCPSGSSHNEQFF
j_gene: TRBJ2-2; v_gene: TRBV19; CDR3aa: CASTPGLAGAEGTGELFF
j_gene: TRBJ1-2; v_gene: TRBV5-5; CDR3aa: CASSAAGDGYTF
j_gene: TRBJ2-7; v_gene: TRBV4-3; CDR3aa: CASSQIPGTSSYEQYF
j_gene: TRBJ1-5; v_gene: TRBV28; CDR3aa: CRTSGTKREYQPQHF
j_gene: TRBJ2-3; v_gene: TRBV4-3; CDR3aa: CASSQDRTPGLPTQYF
j_gene: TRBJ2-5; v_gene: TRBV6-5; CDR3aa: CASNSEGATGETQYF
j_gene: TRBJ2-7; v_gene: TRBV7-9; CDR3aa: CASSSGTIIYEQYF
j_gene: TRBJ1-6; v_gene: TRBV19; CDR3aa: CASSIAQQGGRNSPLHF
j_gene: TRBJ2-1; v_gene: TRBV18; CDR3aa: CASSPWTSGGSSSEQFF
j_gene: TRBJ2-2; v_gene: TRBV19; CDR3aa: CASRTASGGAAGTGELFF
j_gene: TRBJ1-6; v_gene: TRBV5-4; CDR3aa: CASSLKGQPNSPLHF
j_gene: TRBJ1-1; v_gene: TRBV11-2; CDR3aa: CASSLTPTEAFF
j_gene: TRBJ2-3; v_gene: TRBV5-8; CDR3aa: CASRPSGRDTQYF
j_gene: TRBJ1-2; v_gene: TRBV19; CDR3aa: CASSPLGGGLNYGYTF
j_gene: TRBJ2-2; v_gene: TRBV4-3; CDR3aa: CASSQQQTNTGELFF
j_gene: TRBJ2-1; v_gene: TRBV7-2; CDR3aa: CASRDTGRGSYNEQFF
j_gene: TRBJ2-7; v_gene: TRBV25-1; CDR3aa: CASSPGQGAYEQYF
j_gene: TRBJ1-1; v_gene: TRBV6-5; CDR3aa: CASSEWGLNTEAFF
j_gene: TRBJ2-7; v_gene: TRBV4-1; CDR3aa: CASSRTGTGSPYEQYF
j_gene: TRBJ2-7; v_gene: TRBV10-3; CDR3aa: CAISGTGGAYEQYF
j_gene: TRBJ2-7; v_gene: TRBV10-2; CDR3aa: CASFDPGTAQRSYEQYF
j_gene: TRBJ1-5; v_gene: TRBV27; CDR3aa: CASSRNFGKDRGPVQPQHF
j_gene: TRBJ2-4; v_gene: TRBV28; CDR3aa: CASSFSYGGKAKNIQYF
j_gene: TRBJ2-7; v_gene: TRBV29-1; CDR3aa: CSVGTSGRNYEQYF
j_gene: TRBJ2-3; v_gene: TRBV10-3; CDR3aa: CATRASGDTQYF
j_gene: TRBJ2-5; v_gene: TRBV15; CDR3aa: CATSGPNPGGGVVETQYF
j_gene: TRBJ2-1; v_gene: TRBV5-1; CDR3aa: CASSLTSDYYNEQFF
j_gene: TRBJ2-4; v_gene: TRBV5-4; CDR3aa: CASSRGTHKNIQYF
j_gene: TRBJ1-1; v_gene: TRBV19; CDR3aa: CASHTGTSLNTEAFF
j_gene: TRBJ1-1; v_gene: TRBV5-5; CDR3aa: CASSSSQGYTEAFF
j_gene: TRBJ2-1; v_gene: TRBV19; CDR3aa: CASSPRTGSEQFF